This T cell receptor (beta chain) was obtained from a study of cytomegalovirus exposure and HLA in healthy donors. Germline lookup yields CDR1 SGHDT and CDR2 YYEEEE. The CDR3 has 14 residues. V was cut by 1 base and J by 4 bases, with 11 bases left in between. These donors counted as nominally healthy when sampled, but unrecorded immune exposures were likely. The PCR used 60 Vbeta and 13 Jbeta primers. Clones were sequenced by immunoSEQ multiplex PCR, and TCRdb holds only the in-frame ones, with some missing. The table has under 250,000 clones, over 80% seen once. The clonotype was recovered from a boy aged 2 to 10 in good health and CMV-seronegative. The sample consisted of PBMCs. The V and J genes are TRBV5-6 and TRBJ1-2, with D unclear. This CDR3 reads CASSLSQVPYGYTF. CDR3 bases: TGTGCCAGCAGCTTGTCTCAGGTCCCCTATGGCTACACCTTC. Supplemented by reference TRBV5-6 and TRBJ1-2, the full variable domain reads DAGVTQSPTHLIKTRGQQVTLRCSPKSGHDTVSWYQQALGQGPQFIFQYYEEEERQRGNFPDRFSGHQFPNYSSELNVNALLLGDSALYLCASSLSQVPYGYTFGSGTRLTVV.